One sample yielded the 20 T cell receptor beta chains listed below, sequenced in a study of radiation and T cells in renal cell carcinoma. Time point described: baseline pretreatment blood. Treatment defined: 15 Gy SBRT to primary tumor, nephrectomy 4 weeks later. The repertoire was sequenced with immunoSEQ multiplex PCR; TCRdb's copy has only in-frame clones and lacks some. The table shows 94,000 or so clones, with approximately 83% occurring only once. The sequenced sample was blood, obtained from a patient whose treatment included radiotherapy and nephrectomy. The receptors were sampled from a man aged 60-69 years with renal cell carcinoma.

CDR3: CASSQAARQVRNTIYF. The CDR3 coding sequence is TGCGCCAGCAGCCAGGCCGCTCGACAGGTCCGAAACACCATATATTTT. The chain is built from TRBV4-3 and TRBJ1-3; tentatively, D is TRBD1 (6 bases). Germline lookup yields CDR1 LGHNA and CDR2 YSLEER. With 3 bases removed from V and 5 bases from J, the gap between germline ends came to 17 bases. The CDR3 totals 16 residues.

The V and J genes are TRBV5-5 and TRBJ2-2, with D tentatively TRBD1 (6 bases). Deletions cut 4 bases from V and 3 bases from J, with 13 bases between. CDR3 length: 15 residues. The V gene's germline CDR1 is SGHKS and CDR2 YYEKEE (reference sequence). The CDR3 sequence is CASSHGGVDTGELFF. In DNA, the CDR3 is TGTGCCAGCAGCCATGGGGGCGTCGACACCGGGGAGCTGTTTTTT. The entire variable domain, with the rest obtained from reference TRBV5-5 and TRBJ2-2, is as follows: DAGVTQSPTHLIKTRGQQVTLRCSPISGHKSVSWYQQVLGQGPQFIFQYYEKEERGRGNFPDRFSARQFPNYSSELNVNALLLGDSALYLCASSHGGVDTGELFFGEGSRLTVL.

This clone occurred once. V is TRBV28 and J is TRBJ1-4, with 8 positions matching TRBD1. The ends lost 6 bases at V and 5 bases at J; junction bases unmatched: 8. This CDR3 region has 15 residues. CDR1 is MDHEN, CDR2 SYDVKM, per germline. In nucleotides, the CDR3 is TGTGCCAGCAGAGAGAGGACAGGGCGAAATGAAAAACTGTTTTTT. Translation: CASRERTGRNEKLFF. The entire variable domain, with the rest obtained from reference TRBV28 and TRBJ1-4, is as follows: DVKVTQSSRYLVKRTGEKVFLECVQDMDHENMFWYRQDPGLGLRLIYFSYDVKMKEKGDIPEGYSVSREKKERFSLILESASTNQTSMYLCASRERTGRNEKLFFGSGTQLSVL.

V is TRBV6-1 and J is TRBJ2-5, with a tentative D call TRBD1 (5 bases). The germline V gene encodes CDR1 MNHNS and CDR2 SASEGT. The CDR3 length is 12 residues. V was clipped by 6 bases and J by 5 bases, with 10 bases between them. The CDR3, as DNA: TGTGCCAGCAGGCCAGGGCAGGAGACCCAGTACTTC. This encodes CASRPGQETQYF.

V usage is TRBV7-7 and J usage is TRBJ2-2; D unresolved. Germline-derived CDR1 and CDR2 are SSHAT and FNYEAQ (reference sequence). The V end was cut by 5 bases, the J end by 7 bases, with 8 bases between. This CDR3 comprises 12 residues. The CDR3 sequence: CASSHAGGELFF. In DNA, the CDR3 is TGTGCCAGCAGCCACGCCGGCGGGGAGCTGTTTTTT.

The V gene is TRBV2, the J gene TRBJ1-2; 7 bases line up with TRBD1. Unmatched junction bases numbered 5, after V lost 9 bases and J lost 1 base. The CDR3 consists of 13 residues. Germline assignment: CDR1 SNHLY and CDR2 FYNNEI. CDR3 DNA sequence: TGTGCCAGTTGGACAGGACTTAACTATGGCTACACCTTC. Protein product: CASWTGLNYGYTF.

The rearrangement joins TRBV27 to TRBJ2-7; 7 bases are shared with TRBD1. With 4 bases clipped from V and 5 bases from J, the junction kept 8 bases outside the gene matches. There are 14 residues in the CDR3. Germline lookup yields CDR1 MNHEY and CDR2 SMNVEV (reference sequence). Written as DNA, the CDR3 is TGTGCCAGCAGTTACAGAGAAAGGGGGCACGAGCAGTACTTC. It is translated as CASSYRERGHEQYF.

The V gene is TRBV6-6, the J gene TRBJ2-1; D is uncertain. CDR3 length equals 13 residues. Germline CDR1 MNHNY, CDR2 SVGAGI (reference sequence). Trimming took off 0 bases at V and 10 bases at J, with 10 bases between the two ends. The CDR3 protein is CASSYSNPGEQFF. The CDR3 DNA is TGTGCCAGCAGTTACTCTAATCCTGGGGAGCAGTTCTTC.

CDR3 protein: CASSQEVSGLEQYF. CDR3 sequence (DNA): TGTGCCAGCAGCCAAGAGGTGTCGGGCCTCGAGCAGTACTTC. The rearrangement uses TRBV4-2 and TRBJ2-7, with no clear D. The germline gives CDR1 LGHNA, CDR2 YNFKEQ. The CDR3 contains 14 residues. V dropped 0 bases and J dropped 6 bases, with 12 bases sitting between them.

The rearrangement links TRBV27 to TRBJ1-5; TRBD1 is a possible D gene (6 bases). The CDR3 loop spans 13 amino acids. Trimming removed 3 bases at V and 6 bases at J, with 9 bases between. Germline lookup yields CDR1 MNHEY and CDR2 SMNVEV (reference sequence). The CDR3 loop reads CASSFRGGQPQHF. CDR3 coding DNA: TGTGCCAGCAGTTTCAGGGGAGGTCAGCCCCAGCATTTT.

This chain connects TRBV7-9 to TRBJ1-2; TRBD1 aligns across 9 bases. V shed 5 bases and J 2 bases; nucleotides not matched to a gene: 12. The CDR3 covers 17 residues. Germline V gene sequence: CDR1 SEHNR, CDR2 FQNEAQ (reference sequence). The CDR3 loop reads CASSLAALGQGNYGYTF. In nucleotides, the CDR3 is TGTGCCAGCAGCCTTGCGGCCCTGGGACAGGGAAACTATGGCTACACCTTC.

This sequence joins TRBV7-6 and TRBJ1-1, with D perhaps TRBD1 (5 bases). Germline V gene sequence: CDR1 SGHVS, CDR2 FNYEAQ. The CDR3 runs 15 residues. V lost 0 bases and J lost 0, with 8 bases in between. The CDR3 loop is CASSLAEGMNTEAFF. The CDR3 coding sequence is TGTGCCAGCAGCTTAGCGGAGGGGATGAACACTGAAGCTTTCTTT.

This clone occurred once. The chain employs TRBV7-9 and TRBJ2-7, with 8 bases lining up with TRBD2. The J segment lost 0 bases and the V segment lost 10 bases, leaving 5 bases of the junction unmatched. The germline CDR1 and CDR2 sequences are SEHNR and FQNEAQ (reference sequence). This CDR3 has 13 residues. The CDR3 loop reads CAITSGDSYEQYF. The CDR3 DNA sequence: TGTGCCATTACTAGCGGAGACTCCTACGAGCAGTACTTC.

The J gene is TRBJ1-2, the V gene TRBV6-6, with D perhaps matching TRBD1 (5 bases). Germline V gives CDR1 MNHNY, CDR2 SVGAGI (reference sequence). The CDR3 totals 14 residues. Trimming removed 0 bases at V and 6 bases at J, with 11 bases between. Here the CDR3 DNA reads TGTGCCAGCAGTTACTCAGGAGGGGTCGATGGCTACACCTTC. It codes for CASSYSGGVDGYTF.

V usage is TRBV6-1 and J usage is TRBJ1-6; D is ambiguous. The germline V gene encodes CDR1 MNHNS and CDR2 SASEGT. V shed 1 base and J shed 9 bases, with 4 bases lying between them. This CDR3 comprises 12 residues. CDR3 nucleotides: TGTGCCAGCAGTGAAGGCGCTTCACCCCTCCACTTT. It specifies CASSEGASPLHF.

V gene TRBV28 combines with J gene TRBJ2-7, with D perhaps TRBD1 (5 bases). V shed 2 bases and J shed 11 bases, with 19 bases lying between them. The CDR3 totals 14 residues. Looked up from germline, CDR1 is MDHEN and CDR2 is SYDVKM. DNA of the CDR3: TGTGCCAGCAGTTTAGTCCCAGGGCAATTGAGGAAGTACTTC. This codes for CASSLVPGQLRKYF.

This chain joins TRBV20-1 and TRBJ2-7; the D is unclear. The CDR3 consists of 10 residues. V was pared by 5 bases and J by 4 bases, with 6 bases between. Germline CDR1 and CDR2: DFQATT and SNEGSKA (reference sequence). CDR3 DNA: TGCAGTGCTGCTCAGTACGAGCAGTACTTC. It specifies CSAAQYEQYF.

This chain connects TRBV4-1 to TRBJ2-7; the D is unclear. The germline V gene encodes CDR1 MGHRA and CDR2 YSYEKL. V was cut by 5 bases and J by 0 bases, with 11 bases left in between. The CDR3 extends over 14 amino acids. CDR3 loop: CASSSGISSYEQYF. Written as DNA, the CDR3 is TGCGCCAGCAGCTCGGGCATAAGCTCCTACGAGCAGTACTTC.

The chain links TRBV5-1 to TRBJ1-2, with TRBD1 matching 8 bases. Germline values: CDR1 SGHRS, CDR2 YFSETQ. The CDR3 totals 16 residues. Unmatched junction bases numbered 11, after V lost 0 bases and J lost 7 bases. CDR3 nucleotide sequence: TGCGCCAGCAGCTTGGCCGTTGCAGGGGGCGCCGCTGGCTACACCTTC. This sequence encodes CASSLAVAGGAAGYTF.

The chain joins TRBV4-2 to TRBJ2-3; D is possibly TRBD2 (7 bases). V was pared by 3 bases and J by 3 bases, with 16 bases between. Germline V lookup: CDR1 LGHNA, CDR2 YNFKEQ. The CDR3 is 16 amino acids. CDR3 protein: CASSQTRRGATDTQYF. In DNA form, the CDR3 reads TGTGCCAGCAGCCAGACCCGCCGGGGGGCTACAGATACGCAGTATTTT.